The 7 T cell receptor beta chains reported below all come from one sample, sequenced in a study of OX40 agonist ivuxolimab in advanced cancers. The library was obtained by the immunoSEQ multiplex PCR assay. This is the immuneACCESS table as TCRdb keeps it, with only in-frame sequences that have V and J called. A part of the clones is gone; compared with another copy, unresolved V genes explain less than half, and the rest is unexplained. Here the sample has 47,000 or so clones; about 87% occur a single time. Clones ranked in the top ten supply approximately 10% of the sample. The input for sequencing was CD4+ or CD8+ T cells sorted from blood, taken in a trial of the OX40 agonist ivuxolimab. The receptors here all came from an adult with an advanced solid tumor such as melanoma, head and neck, liver or kidney cancer.

V gene TRBV11-2 combines with J gene TRBJ2-1; 8 bases agree with TRBD1. V was pared by 6 bases and J by 8 bases, with 12 bases of the junction left unmatched. Germline V gene sequence: CDR1 SGHAT, CDR2 FQNNGV. The CDR3 spans 15 residues. CDR3 coding DNA: TGTGCCAGCAGGGATGGACAGGGATCTGGTCATGAGCAGTTCTTC. Its protein product is CASRDGQGSGHEQFF.

This clone showed up just once. CDR3 nucleotides: TGTGCCAGCAGTTACAGGGAGTGGGTTCAGCCCCAGCATTTT. It encodes CASSYREWVQPQHF. The V call is TRBV6-6, the J call TRBJ1-5, with unresolved D. V lost 2 bases and J lost 6, with 11 bases in between. Germline V gene lookup returns CDR1 MNHNY and CDR2 SVGAGI (reference sequence). The CDR3 covers 14 residues.

The chain carries TRBV18 and TRBJ2-2, with D perhaps TRBD1 (5 bases). Germline V lookup: CDR1 KGHSH, CDR2 LQKENI. Trimming shortened V by 0 bases and J by 1 base, and 9 bases separated the two germline ends. CDR3 length: 16 residues. This CDR3 reads CASSPPSGWNTGELFF. CDR3 DNA: TGTGCCAGCTCACCACCGTCAGGGTGGAACACCGGGGAGCTGTTTTTT.

The chain carries TRBV5-1 and TRBJ1-4; D possibly corresponds to TRBD1 (6 bases). Trimming left V 5 bases short and J 3 bases short, with 14 bases between. CDR1 SGHRS and CDR2 YFSETQ come from the germline V gene. The CDR3 is made up of 15 amino acids. In nucleotides, the CDR3 is TGCGCCAGCAGTTACTGGACAGCCTCTAATGAAAAACTGTTTTTT. As protein: CASSYWTASNEKLFF.

This clone was seen only a few times. The CDR3: CATSTGAGSPLHF. CDR3 DNA sequence: TGTGCCACCAGCACAGGGGCAGGATCACCCCTCCACTTT. The chain joins TRBV15 to TRBJ1-6, with D perhaps matching TRBD1 (6 bases). The CDR3 is made up of 13 amino acids. V lost 4 bases to trimming and J lost 10 bases, with 11 bases between them. Germline CDR1 reads LNHNV; CDR2 reads YYDKDF (reference sequence).

The chain carries TRBV11-2 and TRBJ1-5, with 8 positions matching TRBD1. This CDR3 is 17 amino acids long. Germline V lookup: CDR1 SGHAT, CDR2 FQNNGV. V lost 3 bases to trimming and J lost 0 bases; unmatched junction nucleotides: 7. DNA of the CDR3: TGTGCCAGCAGCTTCTGGACAGGGCACATTAGCAATCAGCCCCAGCATTTT. Amino acid sequence: CASSFWTGHISNQPQHF.

The chain joins TRBV5-6 to TRBJ2-7; D call uncertain. V lost 0 bases and J 3 bases, leaving 10 bases between the germline ends. The V gene's germline CDR1 is SGHDT and CDR2 YYEEEE. The CDR3 length is 14 residues. CDR3 residues: CASSLGVGSYEQYF. The CDR3 bases are TGTGCCAGCAGCTTGGGGGTAGGCAGCTACGAGCAGTACTTC.